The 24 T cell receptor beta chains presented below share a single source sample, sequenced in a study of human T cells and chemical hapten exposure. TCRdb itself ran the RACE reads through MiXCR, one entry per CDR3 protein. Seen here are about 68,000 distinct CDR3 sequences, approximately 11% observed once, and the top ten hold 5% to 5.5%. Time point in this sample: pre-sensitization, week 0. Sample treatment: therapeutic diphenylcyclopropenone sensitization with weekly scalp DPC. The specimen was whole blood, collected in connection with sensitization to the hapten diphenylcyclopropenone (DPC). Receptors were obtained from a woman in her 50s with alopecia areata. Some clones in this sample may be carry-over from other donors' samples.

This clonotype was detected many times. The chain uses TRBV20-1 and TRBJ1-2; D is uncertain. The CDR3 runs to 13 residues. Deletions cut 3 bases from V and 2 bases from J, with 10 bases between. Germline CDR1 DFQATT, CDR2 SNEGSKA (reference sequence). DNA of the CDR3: TGCAGTGCTAGGGCCCATGGGAACTATGGCTACACCTTC. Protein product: CSARAHGNYGYTF.

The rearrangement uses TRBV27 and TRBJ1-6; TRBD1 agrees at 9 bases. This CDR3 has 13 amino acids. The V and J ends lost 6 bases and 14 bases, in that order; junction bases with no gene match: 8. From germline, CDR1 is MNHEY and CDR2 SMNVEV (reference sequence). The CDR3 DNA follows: TGTGCCAGCAGCGAGGACAGGGGAATCACCCTCCACTTT. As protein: CASSEDRGITLHF.

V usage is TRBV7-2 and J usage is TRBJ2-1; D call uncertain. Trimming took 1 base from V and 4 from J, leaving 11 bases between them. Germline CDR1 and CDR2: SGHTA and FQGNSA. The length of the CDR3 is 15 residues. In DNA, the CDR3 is TGTGCCAGCAGCTTAGGTGACTTTCGATACAATGAGCAGTTCTTC. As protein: CASSLGDFRYNEQFF.

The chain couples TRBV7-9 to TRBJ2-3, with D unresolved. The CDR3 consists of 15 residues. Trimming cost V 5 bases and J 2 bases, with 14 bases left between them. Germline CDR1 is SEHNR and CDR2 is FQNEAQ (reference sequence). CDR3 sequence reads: CASSPSTLNTDTQYF. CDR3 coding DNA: TGTGCCAGCAGCCCCTCAACCTTAAACACAGATACGCAGTATTTT.

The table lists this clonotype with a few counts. Written as DNA, the CDR3 is TGTGCCAGTAGTATGGGTGCGGGCGCTCTATACAATGAGCAGTTCTTC. It yields the protein CASSMGAGALYNEQFF. The gene calls are TRBV19 and TRBJ2-1, with D maybe TRBD2 (5 bases). CDR1 and CDR2 (germline): LNHDA, SQIVND (reference sequence). This CDR3 contains 16 residues. V was cut by 3 bases and J by 4 bases, with 16 bases left in between.

Here the CDR3 reads CASQPGGHYEQYF. CDR3 nucleotides: TGTGCCAGCCAGCCGGGAGGACACTACGAGCAGTACTTC. The V gene is TRBV11-2, the J gene TRBJ2-7, with 7 nucleotides matching TRBD2. CDR1 is SGHAT, CDR2 FQNNGV, per germline. V dropped 8 bases and J dropped 3; count of bases not matched to a gene: 7. The CDR3 is 13 residues long.

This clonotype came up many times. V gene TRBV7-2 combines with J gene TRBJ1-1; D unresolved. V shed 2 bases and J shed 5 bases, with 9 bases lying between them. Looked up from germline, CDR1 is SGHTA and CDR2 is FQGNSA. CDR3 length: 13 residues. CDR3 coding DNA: TGTGCCAGCAGCTTACCCACTAGGACTGAAGCTTTCTTT. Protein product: CASSLPTRTEAFF.

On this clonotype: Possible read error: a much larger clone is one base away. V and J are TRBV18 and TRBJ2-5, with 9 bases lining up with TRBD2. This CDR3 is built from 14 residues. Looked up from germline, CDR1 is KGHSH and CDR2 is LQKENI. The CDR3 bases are TGTGCCAGCACACCGGGACTAGCAGTAGAGACCCAGTACTTC. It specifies CASTPGLAVETQYF.

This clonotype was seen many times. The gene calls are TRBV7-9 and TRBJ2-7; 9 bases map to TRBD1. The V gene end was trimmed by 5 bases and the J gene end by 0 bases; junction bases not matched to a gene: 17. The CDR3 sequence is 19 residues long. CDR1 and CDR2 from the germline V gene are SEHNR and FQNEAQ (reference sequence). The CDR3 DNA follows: TGTGCCAGCAGCACCCCCGGGACAGGGTTTAGTTATACCTCCTACGAGCAGTACTTC. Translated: CASSTPGTGFSYTSYEQYF. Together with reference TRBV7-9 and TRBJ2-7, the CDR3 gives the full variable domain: DTGVSQNPRHKITKRGQNVTFRCDPISEHNRLYWYRQTLGQGPEFLTYFQNEAQLEKSRLLSDRFSAERPKGSFSTLEIQRTEQGDSAMYLCASSTPGTGFSYTSYEQYFGPGTRLTVT.

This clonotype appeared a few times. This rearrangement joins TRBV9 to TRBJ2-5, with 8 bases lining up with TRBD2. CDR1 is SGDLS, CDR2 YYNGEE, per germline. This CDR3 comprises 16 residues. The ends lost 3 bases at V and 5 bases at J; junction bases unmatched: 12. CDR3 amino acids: CASSATLAGTGETQYF. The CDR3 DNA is TGTGCCAGCAGCGCAACCTTAGCGGGGACGGGGGAGACCCAGTACTTC.

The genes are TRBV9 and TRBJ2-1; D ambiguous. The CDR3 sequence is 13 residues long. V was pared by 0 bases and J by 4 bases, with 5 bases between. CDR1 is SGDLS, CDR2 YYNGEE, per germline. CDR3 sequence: CASSVAKYNEQFF. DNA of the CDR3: TGTGCCAGCAGCGTAGCCAAATACAATGAGCAGTTCTTC. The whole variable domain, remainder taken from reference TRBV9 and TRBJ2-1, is DSGVTQTPKHLITATGQRVTLRCSPRSGDLSVYWYQQSLDQGLQFLIQYYNGEERAKGNILERFSAQQFPDLHSELNLSSLELGDSALYFCASSVAKYNEQFFGPGTRLTVL.

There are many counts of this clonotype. DNA of the CDR3: TGCAGTGCAGAGAGGTCTAGCGGGGGGGCTAGGACGCAGTATTTT. This encodes CSAERSSGGARTQYF. The V gene is TRBV20-1, the J gene TRBJ2-3; TRBD2 agrees at 12 bases. Trimming at V came to 6 bases and at J to 9 bases, leaving 13 bases not matched to a gene. The CDR3 is made up of 15 amino acids. The V gene's germline CDR1 is DFQATT and CDR2 SNEGSKA (reference sequence).

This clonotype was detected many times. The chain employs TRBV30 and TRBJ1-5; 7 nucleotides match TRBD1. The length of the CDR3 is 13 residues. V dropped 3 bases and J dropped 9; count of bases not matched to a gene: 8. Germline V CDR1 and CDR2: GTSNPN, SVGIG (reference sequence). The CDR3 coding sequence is TGTGCCTGGAGGGAGTCCCGGGACAGGCCCCAGCATTTT. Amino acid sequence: CAWRESRDRPQHF.

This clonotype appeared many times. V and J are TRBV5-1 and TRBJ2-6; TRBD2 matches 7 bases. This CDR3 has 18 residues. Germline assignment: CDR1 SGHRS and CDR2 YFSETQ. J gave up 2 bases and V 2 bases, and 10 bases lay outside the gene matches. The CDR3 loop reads CASSFTSALRPGANVLTF. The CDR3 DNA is TGCGCCAGCAGCTTTACTAGCGCCCTTCGTCCTGGGGCCAACGTCCTGACTTTC. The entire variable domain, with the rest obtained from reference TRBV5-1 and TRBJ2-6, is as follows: KAGVTQTPRYLIKTRGQQVTLSCSPISGHRSVSWYQQTPGQGLQFLFEYFSETQRNKGNFPGRFSGRQFSNSRSEMNVSTLELGDSALYLCASSFTSALRPGANVLTFGAGSRLTVL.

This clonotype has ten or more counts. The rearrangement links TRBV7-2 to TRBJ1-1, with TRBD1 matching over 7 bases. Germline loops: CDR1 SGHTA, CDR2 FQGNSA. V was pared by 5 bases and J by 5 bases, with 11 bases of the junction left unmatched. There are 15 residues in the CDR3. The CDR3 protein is CASSPRDRAGTEAFF. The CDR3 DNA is TGTGCCAGCAGCCCGCGGGACAGAGCGGGGACTGAAGCTTTCTTT.

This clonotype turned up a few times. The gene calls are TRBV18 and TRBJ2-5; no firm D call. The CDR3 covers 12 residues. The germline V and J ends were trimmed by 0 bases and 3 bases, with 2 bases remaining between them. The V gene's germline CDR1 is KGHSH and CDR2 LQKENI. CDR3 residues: CASSPPEETQYF. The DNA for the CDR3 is TGTGCCAGCTCACCACCCGAAGAGACCCAGTACTTC.

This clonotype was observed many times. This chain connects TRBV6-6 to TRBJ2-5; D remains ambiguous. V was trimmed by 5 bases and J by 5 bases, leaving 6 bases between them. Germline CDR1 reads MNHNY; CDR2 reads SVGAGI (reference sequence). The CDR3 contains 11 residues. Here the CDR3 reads CASSTKETQYF. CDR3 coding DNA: TGTGCCAGCAGTACTAAGGAGACCCAGTACTTC.

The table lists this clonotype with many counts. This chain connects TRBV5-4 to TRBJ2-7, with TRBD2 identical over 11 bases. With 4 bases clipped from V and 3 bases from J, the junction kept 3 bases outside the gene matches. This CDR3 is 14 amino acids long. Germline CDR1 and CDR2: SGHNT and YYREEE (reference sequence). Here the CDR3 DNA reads TGTGCCAGCAGCCGTAGCGGGAGGGACTACGAGCAGTACTTC. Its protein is CASSRSGRDYEQYF.

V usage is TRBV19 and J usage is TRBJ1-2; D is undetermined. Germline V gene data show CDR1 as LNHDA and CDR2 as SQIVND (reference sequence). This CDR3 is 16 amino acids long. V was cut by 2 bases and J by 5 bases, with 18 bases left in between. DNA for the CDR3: TGTGCCAGTAGTATACCCGGCAGCCCTATGGGGTATGGCTACACCTTC. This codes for CASSIPGSPMGYGYTF.

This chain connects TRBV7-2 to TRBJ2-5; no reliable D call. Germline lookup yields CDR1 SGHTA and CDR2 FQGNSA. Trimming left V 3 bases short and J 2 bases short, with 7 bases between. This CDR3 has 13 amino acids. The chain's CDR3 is CASSLNRQETQYF. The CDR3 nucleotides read TGTGCCAGCAGCTTGAACAGACAAGAGACCCAGTACTTC.

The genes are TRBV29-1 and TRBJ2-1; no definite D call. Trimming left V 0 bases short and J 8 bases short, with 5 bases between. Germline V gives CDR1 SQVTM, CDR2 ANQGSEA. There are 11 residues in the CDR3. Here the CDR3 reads CSVEERYEQFF. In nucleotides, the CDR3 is TGCAGCGTTGAAGAGAGGTATGAGCAGTTCTTC.

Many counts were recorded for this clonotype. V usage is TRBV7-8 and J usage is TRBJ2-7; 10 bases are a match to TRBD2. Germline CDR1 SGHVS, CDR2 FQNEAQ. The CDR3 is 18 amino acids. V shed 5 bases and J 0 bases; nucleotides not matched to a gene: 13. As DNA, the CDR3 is TGTGCCAGCAGCCGTAGAGGGGCTAGCGGGGGCCTCTCCTACGAGCAGTACTTC. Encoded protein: CASSRRGASGGLSYEQYF.

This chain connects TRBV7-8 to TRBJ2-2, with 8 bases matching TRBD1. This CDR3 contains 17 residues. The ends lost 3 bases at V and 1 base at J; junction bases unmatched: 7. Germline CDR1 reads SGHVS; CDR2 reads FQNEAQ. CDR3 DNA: TGTGCCAGCAGCTTTTTCGTCGGACAGGGGAACACCGGGGAGCTGTTTTTT. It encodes CASSFFVGQGNTGELFF.

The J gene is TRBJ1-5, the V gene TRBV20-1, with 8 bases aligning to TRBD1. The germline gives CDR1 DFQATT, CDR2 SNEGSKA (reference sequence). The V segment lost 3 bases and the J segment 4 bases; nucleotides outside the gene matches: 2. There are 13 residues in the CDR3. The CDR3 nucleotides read TGCAGTGCTAGGACAGGGGTGAATCAGCCCCAGCATTTT. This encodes CSARTGVNQPQHF.